This paragraph covers one T cell receptor (beta chain) sequence. V lost 2 bases, J lost 2 bases, and 5 bases stayed unmatched. This CDR3 contains 16 residues. CDR1 is LNHDA, CDR2 SQIVND, per germline (reference sequence). The data belong to a study of blood T cell repertoires in COVID-19. About the research overall: Sources were T cells, B-cell-depleted T cells, or PBMCs; the material itself was cDNA or gDNA.

Authors' analysis steps: It was from reference gene primer amplification that nucleated cell counts were estimated. The method was immunoSEQ multiplex PCR; TCRdb's version includes in-frame clones alone and lacks a portion of them. The DNA gave D and trimming, while V, J and clone size come from that table. The sample yields fewer than 250,000 clones, approximately 86% seen once. The clonotype comes from an older woman with active or convalescent COVID-19. The chain links TRBV19 to TRBJ1-2; 10 nucleotides align to TRBD1. The sample taken for sequencing was peripheral blood. For the CDR3, the DNA is TGTGCCAGTAGTATAAAGGGGACAGGGGCCAACTATGGCTACACCTTC. It specifies CASSIKGTGANYGYTF.